This section outlines one T cell receptor (beta chain) sequence together with its context. This sample is part of a study of T cell responses to AZD1222 COVID-19 vaccine. Produced via immunoSEQ multiplex PCR; TCRdb's table is partial and in-frame only. In the table there are about 120,000 clones, about 88% of which are singletons. The V segment lost 5 bases and the J segment 4 bases; nucleotides outside the gene matches: 7. The CDR3 is 15 residues long. Germline-derived CDR1 and CDR2 are MDHEN and SYDVKM. Material: peripheral blood, obtained on day 0 of AZD1222 vaccination. This TCR came from an adult in good health. The chain is built from TRBV28 and TRBJ1-2; 10 bases map to TRBD1. CDR3 amino acids: CASSPTDRGGYGYTF. CDR3 nucleotides: TGTGCCAGCAGTCCCACGGACAGGGGGGGCTATGGCTACACCTTC.